This TCR beta chain was documented in a study of blood T cells in healthy people across ages (dated by TCRdb to 2013 to 2016). Study-level background: In model experiments, roughly one uniquely barcoded TCR beta cDNA molecule per two T cells was captured by template switching. Two additional independent replicas of 1 million unique cDNA reads from the same blood draw were analyzed for two donors (one aged 18 to 30 and one aged 80 or older). Donors were grouped into four age groups: young (average roughly 17 years), middle-aged (roughly 37), aged (approximately 58) and long-lived (approximately 78). The study measured age-related changes in TCR beta repertoire diversity using deep sequencing normalized with unique cDNA molecular identifiers.

Taken from cysteine to phenylalanine, the CDR3 has 14 residues. Only the CDR3 part of the read is kept: 42 bases, read in frame from the first base. The CDR1 and CDR2 encoded by the germline V gene (reference sequence) are PRHDT and FYEKMQ. The germline V end is reduced by 3 bases and the J end by 5 bases; junction bases left unmatched: 6. Libraries were constructed by 5' RACE. For sequencing, an Illumina HiSeq 2500 was employed. The second PCR ran for about 7 to 11 cycles and used a J-beta primer mix along with a sample-barcoded 5' primer. Each TCR beta cDNA molecule received a unique molecular identifier from a template-switch 5' adaptor carrying 12 random nucleotides. Each sample yielded at least 3 million CDR3-containing paired-end reads. First-strand cDNA was synthesized from all RNA with the Mint cDNA synthesis kit, primed by a TRBC-specific oligonucleotide. Following uracil-DNA glycosylase treatment, all cDNA underwent a first 18-cycle PCR with the universal primers M1SS and BC2_uni_R. Per the authors' processing: For normalization, 1 million high-quality reads were randomly selected from each sample, with every read carrying a distinct molecular identifier. Reads with shared molecular identifiers were discarded instead of being binned into consensus sequences. MiTCR, with a Q25 quality threshold and the strictest error-elimination algorithm, was used for CDR3 identification, clonotype clustering and error correction. A nonparametric unseen species model with Euler transformation was used to estimate lower-bound total TCR beta diversity. TCRdb reprocessed the public reads (quality trimming at Q25 with fastp, clone calling with MiXCR) and kept in-frame beta chains. All rows with the same CDR3 protein become a single entry with the most common DNA and genes. It is TCRdb's table, rather than the study itself, that gives the V and J calls and clone size. Here the sample has approximately 760,000 distinct CDR3 sequences; approximately 25% occur a single time. The ten most abundant clones make up 9.4% of the sample.

What the authors observed across the whole study: The percentage of naive T cells measured by flow cytometry correlated strongly with observed TCR beta diversity. Since profiling was done on bulk unsorted PBMCs, naive and antigen-experienced compartments could not be conclusively compared. As age increased, observed TCR beta diversity per million T cells dropped in a roughly linear way, and a significant reduction was already evident by age about 40. Donor CMV infection status was unknown, potentially confounding age-related changes in expanded clonotypes. Compared with the aged group, more naive CD4+ T cells, fewer expanded clones and increased TCR diversity were shown by the long-lived group, suggesting age selection. Estimates of total diversity based on one million sequenced T cells were regarded as lower bounds and as underestimates.

The donors were under 40 Caucasian individuals from Russia, aged 6 to 90 years, who were systemically healthy. Each donor gave 8 to 10 milliliters of peripheral blood, collected into EDTA-treated Vacutainer tubes. Ficoll-Paque density-gradient centrifugation was used to isolate PBMCs, with at least 6 million per sample. Total RNA, at least 6 micrograms per sample, was extracted from PBMCs with Trizol reagent. For every donor, an aliquot of PBMCs went through flow cytometry to measure the percentages of naive CD45RAhigh/CD27high T cells. Note on this clonotype: Its antigen is currently not known. No much larger clone is present one base from it, and per-base qualities are unavailable.

These data also formed part of another study, on T cells of mothers and their children. The second paper further reports: The donors were nine systemically healthy Caucasian individuals, made up of three mothers and their six children. cDNA synthesis used all of the extracted RNA, with 1.5 ug of RNA in each 15 ul reaction. In the second PCR, the M1S primer introduced both the sample barcodes and 2-4 random nucleotides. Each mother yielded over 8.5 million TCR beta CDR3 reads and each child 2.5 million to 3.5 million reads. Thymic selection shapes the output of TCR recombination in a similar way in related and unrelated pairs, and inherited differences have a minor effect. Normalized repertoire overlap was always slightly but never significantly higher in related than unrelated mother-child pairs. Persistent microchimeric T cell clones were not detected, at a sensitivity of 85 to 100 clones per million clonotypes. To look for features that set related mother-child pairs apart from unrelated individuals, the researchers ran deep NGS to compare the TCR beta repertoires of mothers and children. The mean age was around 40 +/- 4 years for the mothers and about 12 +/- 4 years for the children. After adapters were ligated using NEBNext reagents, the libraries underwent 100+100 nt paired-end sequencing on an Illumina HiSeq 2000. To prevent cross-contamination, the mother and child libraries were prepared one month apart and sequenced in separate runs. For each donor, somewhere between roughly 450,000 and 2,000,000 distinct TCR beta clonotypes were identified. Naive TCR beta clonotypes were estimated from low-frequency clonotypes matched to each donor's FACS-determined naive share, without sorting.

Sequences were obtained from blood. This clonotype originated in a boy under 18 in good health. The chain is encoded by TRBV13 joined to TRBJ2-7; 8 of the junction bases match TRBD2. Read as DNA, the sequence is TGTGCCAGCAGCTTGGGCGGGGGGAACGACGAGCAGTACTTC. It codes for CASSLGGGNDEQYF.